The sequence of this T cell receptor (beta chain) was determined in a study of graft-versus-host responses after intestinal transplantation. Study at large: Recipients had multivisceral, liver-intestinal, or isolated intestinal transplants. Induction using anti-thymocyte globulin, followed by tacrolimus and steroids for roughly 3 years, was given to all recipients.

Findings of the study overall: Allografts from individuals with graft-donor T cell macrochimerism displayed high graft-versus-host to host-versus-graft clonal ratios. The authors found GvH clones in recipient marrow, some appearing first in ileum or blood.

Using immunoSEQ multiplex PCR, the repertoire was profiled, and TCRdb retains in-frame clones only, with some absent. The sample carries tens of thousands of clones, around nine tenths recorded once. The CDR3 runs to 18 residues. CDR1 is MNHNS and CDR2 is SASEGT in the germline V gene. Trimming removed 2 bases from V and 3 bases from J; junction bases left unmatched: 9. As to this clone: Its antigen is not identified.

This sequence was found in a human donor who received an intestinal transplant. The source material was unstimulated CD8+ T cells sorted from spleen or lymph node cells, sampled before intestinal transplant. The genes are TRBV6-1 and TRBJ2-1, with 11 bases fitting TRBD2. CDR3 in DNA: TGTGCCAGCAGTGAATTGGGGAGACTAGCGGGGTTCTACAATGAGCAGTTCTTC. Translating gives CASSELGRLAGFYNEQFF.